This T cell receptor beta chain was captured in a study of blood T cell repertoires in COVID-19. Study background: T cells, B-cell-depleted T cells, or PBMCs supplied cDNA or gDNA.

CDR1 is LGHNA and CDR2 is YNFKEQ in the germline V gene. The V and J ends lost 4 bases and 7 bases respectively, with 14 bases between them. This CDR3 region has 15 residues. This table comes from immunoSEQ multiplex PCR, and its TCRdb copy is limited to in-frame clones, with some not included. The top ten clones hold over 2% of a sample with a few hundred thousand clones, about 91% of them seen once. The study recruited people aged about 18 to 90 years across approximately 24 US areas. The source of this sequence is a woman between 40 and 50 years old with acute COVID-19. Sequencing used PBMCs or T cells enriched from blood (not recorded which). The rearrangement joins TRBV4-2 to TRBJ1-6, with D perhaps TRBD1 (6 bases). The CDR3 loop is CASSRPGGGNSPLHF. CDR3 in DNA: TGTGCCAGCAGCCGTCCTGGGGGCGGGAATTCACCCCTCCACTTT.